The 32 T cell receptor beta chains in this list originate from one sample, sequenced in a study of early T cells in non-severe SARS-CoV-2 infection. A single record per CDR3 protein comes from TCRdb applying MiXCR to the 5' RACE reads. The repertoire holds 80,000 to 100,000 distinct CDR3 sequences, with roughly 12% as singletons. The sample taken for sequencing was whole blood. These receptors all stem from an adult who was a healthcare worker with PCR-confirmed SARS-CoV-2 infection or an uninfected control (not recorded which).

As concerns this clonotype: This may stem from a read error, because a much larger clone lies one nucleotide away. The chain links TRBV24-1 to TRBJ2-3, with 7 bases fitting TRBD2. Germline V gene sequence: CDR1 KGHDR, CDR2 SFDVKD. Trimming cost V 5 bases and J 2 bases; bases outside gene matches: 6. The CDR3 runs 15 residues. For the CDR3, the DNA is TGTGCCACCAGTGTAGGCGGGAGAGCCACAGATACGCAGTATTTT. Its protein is CATSVGGRATDTQYF.

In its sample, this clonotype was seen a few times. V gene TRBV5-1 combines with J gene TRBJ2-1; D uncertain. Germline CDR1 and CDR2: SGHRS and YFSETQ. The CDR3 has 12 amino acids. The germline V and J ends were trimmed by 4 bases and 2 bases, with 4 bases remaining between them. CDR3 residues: CASSIPYNEQFF. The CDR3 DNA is TGCGCCAGCAGCATACCCTACAATGAGCAGTTCTTC.

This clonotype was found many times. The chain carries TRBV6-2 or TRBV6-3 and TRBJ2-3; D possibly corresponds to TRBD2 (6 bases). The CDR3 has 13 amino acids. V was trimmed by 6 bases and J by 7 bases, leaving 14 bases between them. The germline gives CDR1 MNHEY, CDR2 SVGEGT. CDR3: CASRSPGLYTQYF. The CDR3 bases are TGTGCCAGCAGATCGCCGGGACTCTATACGCAGTATTTT.

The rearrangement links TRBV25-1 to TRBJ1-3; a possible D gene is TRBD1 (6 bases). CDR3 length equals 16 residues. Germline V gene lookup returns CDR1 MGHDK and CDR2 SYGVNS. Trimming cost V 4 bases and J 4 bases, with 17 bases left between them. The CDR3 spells CASSATGKIAGNTIYF. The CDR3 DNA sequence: TGTGCCAGCAGTGCCACAGGGAAAATAGCCGGAAACACCATATATTTT.

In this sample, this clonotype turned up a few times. CDR3 sequence reads: CASSLDQQGASYEQYF. The CDR3 DNA is TGTGCCAGCAGTTTGGACCAACAGGGGGCCTCCTACGAGCAGTACTTC. This chain connects TRBV12-3 or TRBV12-4 to TRBJ2-7; 9 positions agree with TRBD1. J lost 0 bases, V lost 3 bases, and 6 bases had no gene match. This CDR3 is built from 16 residues.

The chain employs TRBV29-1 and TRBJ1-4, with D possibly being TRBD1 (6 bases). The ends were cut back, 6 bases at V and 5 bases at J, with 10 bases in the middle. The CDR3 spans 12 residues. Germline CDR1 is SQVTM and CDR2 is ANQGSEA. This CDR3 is CSVRQENEKLFF. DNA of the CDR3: TGCAGCGTCCGACAGGAAAATGAAAAACTGTTTTTT. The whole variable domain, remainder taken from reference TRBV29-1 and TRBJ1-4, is SAVISQKPSRDICQRGTSLTIQCQVDSQVTMMFWYRQQPGQSLTLIATANQGSEATYESGFVIDKFPISRPNLTFSTLTVSNMSPEDSSIYLCSVRQENEKLFFGSGTQLSVL.

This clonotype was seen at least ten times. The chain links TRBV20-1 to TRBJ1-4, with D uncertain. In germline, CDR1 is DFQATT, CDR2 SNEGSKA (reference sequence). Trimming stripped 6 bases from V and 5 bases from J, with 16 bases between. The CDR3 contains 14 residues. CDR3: CSAFHGQLNEKLFF. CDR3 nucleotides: TGCAGTGCCTTTCACGGCCAGCTCAATGAAAAACTGTTTTTT.

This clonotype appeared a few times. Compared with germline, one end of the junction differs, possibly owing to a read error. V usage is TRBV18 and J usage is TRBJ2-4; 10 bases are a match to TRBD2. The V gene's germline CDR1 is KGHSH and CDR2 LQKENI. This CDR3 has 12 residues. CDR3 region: CASSPTSGDCRF. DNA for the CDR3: TGTGCCAGCTCTCCAACTAGCGGGGACTGCCGTTTC.

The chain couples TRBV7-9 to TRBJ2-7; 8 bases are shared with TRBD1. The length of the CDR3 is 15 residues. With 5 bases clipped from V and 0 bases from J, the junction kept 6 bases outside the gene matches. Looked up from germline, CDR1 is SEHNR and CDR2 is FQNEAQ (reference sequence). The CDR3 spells CASSQRTGSSYEQYF. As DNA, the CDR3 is TGTGCCAGCAGCCAGCGGACAGGGAGCTCCTACGAGCAGTACTTC.

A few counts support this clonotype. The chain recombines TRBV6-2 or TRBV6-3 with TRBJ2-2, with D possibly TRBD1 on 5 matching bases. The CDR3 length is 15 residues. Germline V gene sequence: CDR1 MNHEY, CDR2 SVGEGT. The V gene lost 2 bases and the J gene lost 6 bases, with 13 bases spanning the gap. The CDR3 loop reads CASSYKGQGSGELFF. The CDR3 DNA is TGTGCCAGCAGTTACAAAGGGCAGGGCTCCGGGGAGCTGTTTTTT.

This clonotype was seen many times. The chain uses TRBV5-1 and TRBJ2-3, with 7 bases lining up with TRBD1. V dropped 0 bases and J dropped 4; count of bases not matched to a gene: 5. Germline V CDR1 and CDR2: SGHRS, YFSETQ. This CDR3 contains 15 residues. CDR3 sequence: CASSLEQGLADTQYF. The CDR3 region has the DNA TGCGCCAGCAGCTTGGAACAGGGGTTGGCAGATACGCAGTATTTT.

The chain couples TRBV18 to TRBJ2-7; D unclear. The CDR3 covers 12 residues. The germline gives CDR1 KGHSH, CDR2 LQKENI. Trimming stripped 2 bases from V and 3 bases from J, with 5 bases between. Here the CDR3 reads CASSPTNYEQYF. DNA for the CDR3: TGTGCCAGCTCACCAACCAACTACGAGCAGTACTTC.

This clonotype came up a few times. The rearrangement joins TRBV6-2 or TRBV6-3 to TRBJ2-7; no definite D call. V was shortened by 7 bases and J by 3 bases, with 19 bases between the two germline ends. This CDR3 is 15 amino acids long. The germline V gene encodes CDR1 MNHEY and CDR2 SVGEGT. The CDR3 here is CASTPRAQFVYEQYF. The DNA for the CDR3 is TGTGCCAGCACGCCCCGGGCCCAATTCGTCTACGAGCAGTACTTC.

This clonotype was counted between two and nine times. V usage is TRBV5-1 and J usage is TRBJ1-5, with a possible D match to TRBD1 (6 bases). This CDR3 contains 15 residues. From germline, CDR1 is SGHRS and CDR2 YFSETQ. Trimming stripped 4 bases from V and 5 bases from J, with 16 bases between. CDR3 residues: CASSPGQGSYQPQHF. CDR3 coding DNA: TGCGCCAGCAGCCCGGGACAAGGAAGTTATCAGCCCCAGCATTTT.

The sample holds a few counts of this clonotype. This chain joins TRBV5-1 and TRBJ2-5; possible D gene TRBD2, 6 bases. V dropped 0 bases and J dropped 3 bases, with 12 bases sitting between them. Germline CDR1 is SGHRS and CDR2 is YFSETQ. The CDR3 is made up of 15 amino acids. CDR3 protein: CASSLGGGFKETQYF. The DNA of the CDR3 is TGCGCCAGCAGCTTGGGGGGAGGATTCAAAGAGACCCAGTACTTC.

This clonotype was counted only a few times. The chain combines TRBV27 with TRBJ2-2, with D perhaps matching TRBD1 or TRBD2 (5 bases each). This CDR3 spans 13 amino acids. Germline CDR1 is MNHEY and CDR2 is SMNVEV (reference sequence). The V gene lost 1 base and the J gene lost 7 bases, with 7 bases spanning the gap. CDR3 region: CASSLWGNGELFF. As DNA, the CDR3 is TGTGCCAGCAGTTTATGGGGGAACGGGGAGCTGTTTTTT.

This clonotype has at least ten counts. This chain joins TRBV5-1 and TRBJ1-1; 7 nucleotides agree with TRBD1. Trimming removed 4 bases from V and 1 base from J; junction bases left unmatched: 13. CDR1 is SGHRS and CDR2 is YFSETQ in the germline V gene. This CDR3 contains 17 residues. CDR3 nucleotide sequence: TGCGCCAGCAGCCCGCAGGCTGTCGGGACAGCGAACACTGAAGCTTTCTTT. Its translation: CASSPQAVGTANTEAFF.

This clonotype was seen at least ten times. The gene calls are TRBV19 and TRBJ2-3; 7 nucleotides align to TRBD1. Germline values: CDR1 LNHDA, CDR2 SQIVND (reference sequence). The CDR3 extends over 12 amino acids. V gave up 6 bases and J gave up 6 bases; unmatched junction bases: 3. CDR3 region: CASRGQADTQYF. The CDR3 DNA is TGTGCCAGTAGAGGACAGGCCGATACGCAGTATTTT.

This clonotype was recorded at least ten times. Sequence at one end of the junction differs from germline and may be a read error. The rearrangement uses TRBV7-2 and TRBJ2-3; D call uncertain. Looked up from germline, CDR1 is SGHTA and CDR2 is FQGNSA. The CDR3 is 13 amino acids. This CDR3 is CASSPPSSHTQYF. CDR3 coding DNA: TGTGCCAGCAGCCCACCCTCCTCCCATACACAGTATTTT.

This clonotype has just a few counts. The CDR3 coding sequence is TGTGCCAGCAGCCACGACGGGGGGACCGATACGCAGTATTTT. This gives the protein CASSHDGGTDTQYF. The rearrangement links TRBV7-9 to TRBJ2-3; 7 bases match TRBD2. The CDR3 runs 14 residues. Per the germline V gene, CDR1 is SEHNR and CDR2 is FQNEAQ (reference sequence). J lost 6 bases, V lost 5 bases, and 8 bases had no gene match.

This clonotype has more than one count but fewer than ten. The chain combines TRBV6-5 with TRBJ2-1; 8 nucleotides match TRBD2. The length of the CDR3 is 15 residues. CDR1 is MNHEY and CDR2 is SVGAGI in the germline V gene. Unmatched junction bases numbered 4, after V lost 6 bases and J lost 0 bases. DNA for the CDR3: TGTGCCAGCAGAAGCAGCGGGAGCTCCTACAATGAGCAGTTCTTC. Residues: CASRSSGSSYNEQFF.

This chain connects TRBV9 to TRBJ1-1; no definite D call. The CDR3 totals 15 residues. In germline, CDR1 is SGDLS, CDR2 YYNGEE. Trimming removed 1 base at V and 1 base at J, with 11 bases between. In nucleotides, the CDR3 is TGTGCCAGCAGCGTAAACCTCCTGCCGAACACTGAAGCTTTCTTT. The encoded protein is CASSVNLLPNTEAFF. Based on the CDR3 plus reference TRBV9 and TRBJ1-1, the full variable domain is DSGVTQTPKHLITATGQRVTLRCSPRSGDLSVYWYQQSLDQGLQFLIQYYNGEERAKGNILERFSAQQFPDLHSELNLSSLELGDSALYFCASSVNLLPNTEAFFGQGTRLTVV.

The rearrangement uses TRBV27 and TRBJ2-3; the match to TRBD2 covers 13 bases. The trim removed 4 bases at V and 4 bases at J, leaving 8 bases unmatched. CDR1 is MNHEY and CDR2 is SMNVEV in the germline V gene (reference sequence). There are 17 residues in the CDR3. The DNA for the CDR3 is TGTGCCAGCAGTTCCCGGACTAGCGGGAGTAGCGCAGATACGCAGTATTTT. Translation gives CASSSRTSGSSADTQYF.

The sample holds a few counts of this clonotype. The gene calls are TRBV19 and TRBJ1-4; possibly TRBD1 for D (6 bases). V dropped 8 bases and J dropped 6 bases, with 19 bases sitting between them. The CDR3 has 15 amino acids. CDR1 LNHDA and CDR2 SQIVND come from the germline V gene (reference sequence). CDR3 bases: TGTGCCAGTCAAAAGACCAGAGCAGGGGATGAAAAACTGTTTTTT. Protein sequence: CASQKTRAGDEKLFF.

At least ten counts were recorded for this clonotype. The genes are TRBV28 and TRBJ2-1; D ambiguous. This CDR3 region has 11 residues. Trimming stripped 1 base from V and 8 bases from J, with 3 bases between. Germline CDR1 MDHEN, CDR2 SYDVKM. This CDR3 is CASSLYDEQFF. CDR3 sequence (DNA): TGTGCCAGCAGTTTATACGATGAGCAGTTCTTC.

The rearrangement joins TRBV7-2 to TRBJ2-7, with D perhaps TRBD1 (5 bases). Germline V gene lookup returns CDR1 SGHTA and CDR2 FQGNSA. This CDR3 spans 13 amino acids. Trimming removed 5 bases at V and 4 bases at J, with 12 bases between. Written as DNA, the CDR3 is TGTGCCAGCAGCCCGGAACCAGGGTACGAGCAGTACTTC. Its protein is CASSPEPGYEQYF.

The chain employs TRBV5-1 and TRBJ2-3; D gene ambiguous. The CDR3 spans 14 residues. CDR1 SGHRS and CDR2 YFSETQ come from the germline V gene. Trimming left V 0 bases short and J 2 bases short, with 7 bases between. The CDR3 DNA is TGCGCCAGCAGCTTGGTCGGATCCACAGATACGCAGTATTTT. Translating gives CASSLVGSTDTQYF.

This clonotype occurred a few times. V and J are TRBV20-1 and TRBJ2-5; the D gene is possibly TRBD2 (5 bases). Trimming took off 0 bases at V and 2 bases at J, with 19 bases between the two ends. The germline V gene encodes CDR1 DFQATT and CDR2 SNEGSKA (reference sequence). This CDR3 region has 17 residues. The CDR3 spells CSARDIQAAERQETQYF. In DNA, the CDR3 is TGCAGTGCTAGAGATATTCAGGCAGCGGAGAGACAAGAGACCCAGTACTTC.

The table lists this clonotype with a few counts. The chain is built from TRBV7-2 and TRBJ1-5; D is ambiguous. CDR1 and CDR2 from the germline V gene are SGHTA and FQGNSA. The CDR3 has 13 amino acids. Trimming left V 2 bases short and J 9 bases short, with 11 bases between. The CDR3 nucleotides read TGTGCCAGCAGCTTAAATATAGGCCGGCCCCAGCATTTT. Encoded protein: CASSLNIGRPQHF.

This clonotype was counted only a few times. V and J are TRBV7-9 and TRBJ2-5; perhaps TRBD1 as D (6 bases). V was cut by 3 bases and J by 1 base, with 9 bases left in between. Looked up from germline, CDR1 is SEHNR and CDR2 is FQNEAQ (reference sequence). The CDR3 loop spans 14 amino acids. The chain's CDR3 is CASSFRDIQETQYF. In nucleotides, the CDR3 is TGTGCCAGCAGCTTCCGGGACATCCAAGAGACCCAGTACTTC.

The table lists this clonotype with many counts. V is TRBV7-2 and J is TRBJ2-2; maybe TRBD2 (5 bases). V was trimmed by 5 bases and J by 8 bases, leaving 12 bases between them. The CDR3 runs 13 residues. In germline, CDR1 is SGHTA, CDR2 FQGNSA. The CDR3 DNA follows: TGTGCCAGCAGCGATACTCCGGGGGGGGAGCTGTTTTTT. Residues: CASSDTPGGELFF. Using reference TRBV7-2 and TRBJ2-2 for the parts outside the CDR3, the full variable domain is GAGVSQSPSNKVTEKGKDVELRCDPISGHTALYWYRQSLGQGLEFLIYFQGNSAPDKSGLPSDRFSAERTGGSVSTLTIQRTQQEDSAVYLCASSDTPGGELFFGEGSRLTVL.

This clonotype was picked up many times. CDR3 region: CASRPRYEQYF. The CDR3 coding sequence is TGTGCCAGCAGGCCCCGCTACGAGCAGTACTTC. The rearrangement uses TRBV9 and TRBJ2-7, with D unresolved. The CDR3 sequence is 11 residues long. The germline gives CDR1 SGDLS, CDR2 YYNGEE. Trimming shortened V by 5 bases and J by 3 bases, and 6 bases separated the two germline ends.